These 30 T cell receptor beta chains were sequenced from one sample in a study of blood T cell repertoires in COVID-19 (TCRdb year 2020). Libraries were constructed by the immunoSEQ multiplex PCR assay. TCRdb limited this immuneACCESS table to in-frame rearrangements with V and J called. A share of clones is missing; checked studies link under half to unresolved V genes, and the rest is unexplained. In all, the sample holds around 460,000 clones, and around 90% of those were seen once. In total, the top ten clones hold 0.7% to 1% of the sample. The sequencing sample was made of peripheral blood. Receptor source: a man between 18 and 29 years old with COVID-19, enrolled during active disease.

V gene TRBV6-5 combines with J gene TRBJ2-7, with D perhaps matching TRBD1 (6 bases). From germline, CDR1 is MNHEY and CDR2 SVGAGI. This CDR3 region has 13 residues. As DNA, the CDR3 is TGTGCAACTCATGGGACAACGCGCGACGAGCAGTACTTC. This gives the protein CATHGTTRDEQYF.

The chain couples TRBV19 to TRBJ1-5; no firm D call. The V and J ends lost 6 bases and 5 bases respectively, with 8 bases between them. The germline V gene has CDR1 LNHDA and CDR2 SQIVND (reference sequence). This CDR3 contains 12 residues. DNA for the CDR3: TGTGCCAGTAGCAGTTATGATCAGCCCCAGCATTTT. It yields the protein CASSSYDQPQHF.

This chain connects TRBV5-4 to TRBJ2-5; a possible D gene is TRBD2 (5 bases). CDR1 and CDR2 from the germline V gene are SGHNT and YYREEE (reference sequence). The ends were cut back, 2 bases at V and 3 bases at J, with 11 bases in the middle. The CDR3 contains 14 residues. The CDR3 DNA sequence: TGTGCCAGCAGCTTCGGCCTAGCTGAAGAGACCCAGTACTTC. Encoded protein: CASSFGLAEETQYF.

The gene calls are TRBV27 and TRBJ2-1; 11 nucleotides line up with TRBD2. This CDR3 is built from 16 residues. The V segment lost 5 bases and the J segment 8 bases; nucleotides outside the gene matches: 11. Germline-derived CDR1 and CDR2 are MNHEY and SMNVEV (reference sequence). Here the CDR3 reads CASSPNSGRARDEQFF. CDR3 coding DNA: TGTGCCAGCAGTCCCAATAGCGGGAGGGCCCGAGATGAGCAGTTCTTC.

The V and J genes are TRBV7-9 and TRBJ1-3; D possibly corresponds to TRBD1 (6 bases). V was pared by 5 bases and J by 0 bases, with 14 bases between. Germline loops: CDR1 SEHNR, CDR2 FQNEAQ (reference sequence). The CDR3 has 16 residues. The CDR3 spells CASSPGQLLSGNTIYF. The DNA of the CDR3 is TGTGCCAGCAGCCCGGGACAACTCCTCTCTGGAAACACCATATATTTT.

The chain couples TRBV4-1 to TRBJ2-2; no firm D call. Trimming took off 4 bases at V and 7 bases at J, with 13 bases between the two ends. Per germline, CDR1 MGHRA and CDR2 YSYEKL. This CDR3 is built from 14 residues. CDR3 region: CASSLAGPSGELFF. The CDR3 coding sequence is TGCGCCAGCAGCCTGGCAGGTCCCAGCGGGGAGCTGTTTTTT.

J is TRBJ2-1 and V is TRBV20-1; weak D call: TRBD2 (5 bases). The CDR3 contains 14 residues. Trimming took off 3 bases at V and 0 bases at J, with 9 bases between the two ends. Germline loops: CDR1 DFQATT, CDR2 SNEGSKA (reference sequence). For the CDR3, the DNA is TGCAGTGCTAGTCCTGGGAGCTCCTACAATGAGCAGTTCTTC. Its translation: CSASPGSSYNEQFF.

This clone has just one count. The chain couples TRBV12-3 or TRBV12-4 to TRBJ1-2; D gene ambiguous. The CDR3 is 12 amino acids. The V end lost 5 bases, the J end lost 4 bases, and 8 bases lay between the germline ends. The CDR3 loop reads CASSLGFYGYTF. The CDR3 DNA reads TGTGCCAGCAGTCTCGGGTTCTATGGCTACACCTTC.

V and J are TRBV3-1 (or the pseudogene TRBV3-2) and TRBJ2-5; weak D call: TRBD2 (6 bases). The germline V gene has CDR1 LGHDT and CDR2 YNNKEL (reference sequence). Trimming removed 4 bases from V and 7 bases from J, with 19 bases in between. This CDR3 is 15 amino acids long. CDR3 nucleotide sequence: TGTGCCAGCAGCCCTACATGGACGGGGGAGAGGACCCAGTACTTC. This codes for CASSPTWTGERTQYF.

The chain links TRBV5-4 to TRBJ1-1; D perhaps matches TRBD1 (5 bases). The germline V gene has CDR1 SGHNT and CDR2 YYREEE (reference sequence). This CDR3 comprises 14 residues. The ends were cut back, 0 bases at V and 4 bases at J, with 10 bases in the middle. The CDR3 nucleotides read TGTGCCAGCAGCTTGGAGAGTCAGGGCACTGAAGCTTTCTTT. Protein: CASSLESQGTEAFF.

Here the CDR3 reads CASSDSAGGVGELFF. The CDR3, as DNA: TGTGCCAGCAGTGACTCTGCGGGAGGTGTCGGGGAGCTGTTTTTT. The gene calls are TRBV6-4 and TRBJ2-2, with TRBD2 matching over 8 bases. The CDR3 loop spans 15 amino acids. V shed 0 bases and J 7 bases; nucleotides not matched to a gene: 4. Germline V lookup: CDR1 MRHNA, CDR2 SNTAGT.

V and J are TRBV29-1 and TRBJ2-1; D not certain. V was shortened by 4 bases and J by 1 base, with 11 bases between the two germline ends. Germline V gene data show CDR1 as SQVTM and CDR2 as ANQGSEA. The CDR3 runs to 14 residues. The CDR3 here is CSVGGAQSYNEQFF. For the CDR3, the DNA is TGCAGCGTTGGCGGAGCCCAATCCTACAATGAGCAGTTCTTC.

This chain links TRBV24-1 with TRBJ2-7; D possibly corresponds to TRBD2 (7 bases). Germline CDR1 is KGHDR and CDR2 is SFDVKD. The germline V and J ends were trimmed by 5 bases and 5 bases, with 15 bases remaining between them. CDR3 length: 14 amino acids. CDR3 protein: CATSVGGGSHEQYF. The CDR3, as DNA: TGTGCCACCAGTGTAGGGGGAGGGAGCCACGAGCAGTACTTC.

This chain uses TRBV3-1 (or the pseudogene TRBV3-2) with TRBJ2-1; TRBD2 matches at 7 bases. The V gene's germline CDR1 is LGHDT and CDR2 YNNKEL (reference sequence). The V gene end was trimmed by 7 bases and the J gene end by 0 bases; junction bases not matched to a gene: 3. The CDR3 extends over 14 amino acids. In DNA form, the CDR3 reads TGTGCCAGCACTCGGGACTACTCCTACAATGAGCAGTTCTTC. Protein product: CASTRDYSYNEQFF.

The V and J genes are TRBV15 and TRBJ2-7; TRBD1 agrees at 7 bases. This CDR3 region has 15 residues. With V trimmed by 3 bases and J by 3 bases, 8 bases remained unmatched. Germline CDR1 LNHNV, CDR2 YYDKDF (reference sequence). In DNA form, the CDR3 reads TGTGCCACCAGCAGCCCTGAGACAGGGCTCTACGAGCAGTACTTC. It translates to CATSSPETGLYEQYF.

J is TRBJ2-2 and V is TRBV6-5; TRBD2 is a possible D gene (6 bases). This CDR3 is 14 amino acids long. Per germline, CDR1 MNHEY and CDR2 SVGAGI. Deletions cut 6 bases from V and 2 bases from J, with 10 bases between. DNA of the CDR3: TGTGCCAGCAGGTTAGCGGACAACACCGGGGAGCTGTTTTTT. Its protein is CASRLADNTGELFF.

This chain uses TRBV2 with TRBJ1-1; 8 nucleotides align to TRBD1. The CDR3 loop spans 15 amino acids. Germline CDR1 reads SNHLY; CDR2 reads FYNNEI. Germline trimming cut 7 bases from V and 5 bases from J; bases unmatched to any gene: 12. CDR3 bases: TGTGCCAGCACCGGACAGGGAGTCTTAATAACTGAAGCTTTCTTT. This gives the protein CASTGQGVLITEAFF. Full variable domain (remainder filled in from reference TRBV2 and TRBJ1-1): EPEVTQTPSHQVTQMGQEVILRCVPISNHLYFYWYRQILGQKVEFLVSFYNNEISEKSEIFDDQFSVERPDGSNFTLKIRSTKLEDSAMYFCASTGQGVLITEAFFGQGTRLTVV.

This rearrangement joins TRBV3-1 (or the pseudogene TRBV3-2) to TRBJ1-3; TRBD1 agrees at 7 bases. The CDR3 has 15 amino acids. CDR1 and CDR2 (germline): LGHDT, YNNKEL (reference sequence). The J segment lost 4 bases and the V segment lost 6 bases, leaving 9 bases of the junction unmatched. The CDR3 spells CASREQGIAGNTIYF. The CDR3 DNA reads as TGTGCCAGCAGAGAACAGGGGATCGCAGGAAACACCATATATTTT.

The chain recombines TRBV4-2 with TRBJ2-7, with D possibly being TRBD2 (6 bases). Germline V gene sequence: CDR1 LGHNA, CDR2 YNFKEQ. The ends were cut back, 4 bases at V and 0 bases at J, with 10 bases in the middle. The CDR3 covers 14 residues. In DNA form, the CDR3 reads TGTGCCAGCAGCCTCTCCGGGAGCTCCTACGAGCAGTACTTC. It is translated as CASSLSGSSYEQYF.

The J gene is TRBJ1-3, the V gene TRBV4-2; 8 bases map to TRBD1. V lost 4 bases and J lost 1; bases outside the gene matches: 6. CDR1 LGHNA and CDR2 YNFKEQ come from the germline V gene. The CDR3 contains 16 residues. The CDR3 is CASSPDRGWSGNTIYF. The CDR3 region has the DNA TGTGCCAGCAGCCCCGACAGGGGATGGTCTGGAAACACCATATATTTT.

V is TRBV6-5 and J is TRBJ1-5; TRBD1 might be the D (6 bases). Trimming cost V 7 bases and J 11 bases, with 24 bases left between them. CDR3 length: 15 residues. The germline gives CDR1 MNHEY, CDR2 SVGAGI. The CDR3 coding sequence is TGTGCCAGCACCCATTCTCCTATGGACAGCCCAGCCCAGCATTTT. Translating it yields CASTHSPMDSPAQHF.

This chain connects TRBV19 to TRBJ2-3; perhaps TRBD2 as D (5 bases). The germline V and J ends were trimmed by 6 bases and 15 bases, with 16 bases remaining between them. CDR1 is LNHDA and CDR2 is SQIVND in the germline V gene (reference sequence). The CDR3 is made up of 11 amino acids. The CDR3 DNA follows: TGTGCCAGTAGATCCGGGAAAAAGTACTATTTT. Protein sequence: CASRSGKKYYF.

The V gene is TRBV30, the J gene TRBJ2-1; 7 bases match TRBD2. Trimming took 5 bases from V and 7 from J; bases not matched to a gene: 11. This CDR3 contains 14 residues. In germline, CDR1 is GTSNPN, CDR2 SVGIG (reference sequence). CDR3 in amino acids: CAWVRGGPGNEQFF. In DNA form, the CDR3 reads TGTGCCTGGGTACGGGGAGGGCCGGGGAATGAGCAGTTCTTC.

The chain employs TRBV5-1 and TRBJ2-1; D is perhaps TRBD1 (5 bases). The CDR3 is 16 amino acids. Germline lookup yields CDR1 SGHRS and CDR2 YFSETQ. V shed 0 bases and J shed 0 bases, with 10 bases lying between them. Written as DNA, the CDR3 is TGCGCCAGCAGCTTGGTAGGGGTCGGCTCCTACAATGAGCAGTTCTTC. Protein: CASSLVGVGSYNEQFF.

The chain carries TRBV7-9 and TRBJ2-1, with TRBD2 matching over 12 bases. CDR1 and CDR2 (germline): SEHNR, FQNEAQ (reference sequence). The V and J ends lost 4 bases and 5 bases, in that order; junction bases with no gene match: 3. This CDR3 comprises 15 residues. The CDR3 protein is CASSSSGGAHNEQFF. The CDR3 DNA reads TGTGCCAGCAGCTCTAGCGGGGGGGCCCACAATGAGCAGTTCTTC.

The gene calls are TRBV19 and TRBJ1-2; the D gene is possibly TRBD1 (5 bases). Per germline, CDR1 LNHDA and CDR2 SQIVND (reference sequence). V was cut by 4 bases and J by 4 bases, with 16 bases left in between. This CDR3 spans 15 amino acids. DNA of the CDR3: TGTGCCAGTAGTAGCAGGGCTCAAGACTTCTATGGCTACACCTTC. Translation gives CASSSRAQDFYGYTF. The full variable domain, its missing parts supplied by reference TRBV19 and TRBJ1-2, is DGGITQSPKYLFRKEGQNVTLSCEQNLNHDAMYWYRQDPGQGLRLIYYSQIVNDFQKGDIAEGYSVSREKKESFPLTVTSAQKNPTAFYLCASSSRAQDFYGYTFGSGTRLTVV.

The J gene is TRBJ1-2, the V gene TRBV4-2, with D perhaps matching TRBD1 (6 bases). This CDR3 comprises 17 residues. Germline loops: CDR1 LGHNA, CDR2 YNFKEQ. The V end lost 1 base, the J end lost 4 bases, and 19 bases lay between the germline ends. The CDR3 sequence is CASSQGFGGPGGYGYTF. In nucleotides, the CDR3 is TGTGCCAGCAGCCAAGGTTTCGGGGGCCCGGGGGGCTATGGCTACACCTTC.

The rearrangement uses TRBV20-1 and TRBJ2-3; D is uncertain. The CDR3 covers 11 residues. CDR1 and CDR2 (germline): DFQATT, SNEGSKA (reference sequence). CDR3 protein: CSPRSTDTQYF. The CDR3 bases are TGCAGCCCGCGCTCCACAGATACGCAGTATTTT.

The table lists this clone with a few counts. The chain uses TRBV5-8 and TRBJ1-4; D remains unclear. Germline-derived CDR1 and CDR2 are SGHTS and YDEGEE. V was cut by 5 bases and J by 7 bases, with 12 bases left in between. The length of the CDR3 is 13 residues. The CDR3 loop reads CASRVAGVEKLFF. CDR3 nucleotide sequence: TGTGCCAGCAGAGTTGCGGGAGTTGAAAAACTGTTTTTT.

The chain recombines TRBV7-9 with TRBJ2-1; D is unresolved. Germline CDR1 is SEHNR and CDR2 is FQNEAQ (reference sequence). The ends were cut back, 3 bases at V and 5 bases at J, with 8 bases in the middle. CDR3 size: 13 residues. DNA of the CDR3: TGTGCCAGCAGCTTCACGTCGGACAATGAGCAGTTCTTC. This encodes CASSFTSDNEQFF.